This TCR beta chain was sequenced during a study of beta chain features in type 1 diabetes. Points from the study as a whole: TCRB CDR3s from Type 1 diabetes patients were moderately but significantly shorter in all four CD4+ subsets.

In this sample, this clone turned up a few times. Its specificity is not known. The germline V gene encodes CDR1 SGHAT and CDR2 FQNNGV. Germline trimming cut 1 base from V and 4 bases from J; bases unmatched to any gene: 3. The CDR3 extends over 15 amino acids. Populations isolated by sorting all had purity greater than 98%. Reverse transcribing all isolated RNA meant expressed TCRB transcripts were sequenced. Using immunoSEQ multiplex PCR, the repertoire was profiled, and TCRdb retains in-frame clones only, with some absent. The repertoire has a few hundred thousand clones, 13% to 15% of them found once; the top ten carry less than 0.02%.

Specimen: naive CD4+ T cells from blood. This sequence originates from a man aged 30 to 45 with type 1 diabetes. The genes are TRBV11-2 and TRBJ2-1, with TRBD2 identical over 8 bases. The CDR3 nucleotides read TGTGCCAGCAGCTTAGCCGGGACTAGTTACAATGAGCAGTTCTTC. This sequence encodes CASSLAGTSYNEQFF.